The T cell receptor beta chain described here comes from a study of T-cell memory formation after mild COVID-19. Findings of the study overall: Clones contracting across day 15 to 85 had a balanced CD4/CD8 profile; later expanding clones leaned CD4+. Shrinking CD4+ clones were chiefly CM and EM; CD8+ ones were chiefly EMRA.

The authors produced TCR alpha and TCR beta cDNA libraries with sample barcodes and UMIs by 5'RACE using constant-segment primers. Each CDR3 protein gets one entry after TCRdb re-called the 5' RACE reads with MiXCR. The sample holds 450,000 to 650,000 distinct CDR3 sequences, approximately 20% seen once. About this clonotype itself: The antigen remains undetermined.

CDR1 is SGHRS and CDR2 is YFSETQ in the germline V gene. CDR3 length equals 15 residues. The J segment lost 5 bases and the V segment lost 2 bases, leaving 7 bases of the junction unmatched. This TCR derives from an adult woman who had mild COVID-19 (a few samples of this study predate the infection). Cell type and time point are not known. The chain links TRBV5-1 to TRBJ1-1; 9 positions agree with TRBD1. The sample was PBMCs or a T cell subset sorted from them (not recorded which). The CDR3 spells CASSFGTGWVTEAFF. The CDR3 nucleotides read TGCGCCAGCAGCTTCGGGACAGGGTGGGTAACTGAAGCTTTCTTT. Full variable domain (outside the CDR3, taken from reference TRBV5-1 and TRBJ1-1): KAGVTQTPRYLIKTRGQQVTLSCSPISGHRSVSWYQQTPGQGLQFLFEYFSETQRNKGNFPGRFSGRQFSNSRSEMNVSTLELGDSALYLCASSFGTGWVTEAFFGQGTRLTVV.